This TCR beta chain originates from a study of OX40 agonist ivuxolimab in advanced cancers. Study background: Three patients had partial responses: one hepatocellular carcinoma, two cutaneous melanoma.

There are 16 residues in the CDR3. After removal of 5 bases from V and 2 bases from J, the junction contained 5 bases not matched to a gene. From germline, CDR1 is LNHDA and CDR2 SQIVND (reference sequence). Repertoires were generated with immunoSEQ multiplex PCR, while TCRdb's copy carries only in-frame clones and drops some. In the table there are 67,000 or so clones, 86% of which are singletons. This specimen was CD4+ or CD8+ T cells sorted from blood, taken in a trial of the OX40 agonist ivuxolimab. This receptor was identified in an adult with an advanced solid tumor such as melanoma, head and neck, liver or kidney cancer. V gene TRBV19 combines with J gene TRBJ2-1; 11 bases are a match to TRBD2. In DNA form, the CDR3 reads TGTGCCAGTAGTCTAATAGCGGGAGGGGCCTACAATGAGCAGTTCTTC. Translation gives CASSLIAGGAYNEQFF.